One T cell receptor (beta chain) is described in this entry. The data originate from a study of shared clonotypes between healthy human individuals. The CDR3 has 19 amino acids. The germline V gene has CDR1 LNHDA and CDR2 SQIVND (reference sequence). The V and J ends lost 1 base and 0 bases, in that order; junction bases with no gene match: 6. Profiling relied on immunoSEQ multiplex PCR, and the TCRdb table lists in-frame clones only, not all of them. The table lists under 750,000 clones, around 77% of them singletons, with around 1.7% in the top ten. The V call is TRBV19, the J call TRBJ2-2, with 12 bases identical to TRBD2. Input material: memory CD4+ T cells sorted from blood. The subset here: CD45RA-negative fraction. This TCR was sampled from a woman aged 25-40 years in good health. CDR3 in DNA: TGTGCCAGTAGTATAGCCTTCTGGACTAGCGGGGCGAACACCGGGGAGCTGTTTTTT. This encodes CASSIAFWTSGANTGELFF.